Listed below are T cell receptor beta chains from one sample, sequenced in a study of shared clonotypes between healthy human individuals. TCRdb's copy holds only in-frame clones and misses some; the assay was immunoSEQ multiplex PCR. The sample contains around 2.3 million clones, more than 90% of which appear only once. The sequenced sample consisted of naive CD4+ T cells sorted from blood. Receptors were obtained from a man aged 18 to 29 in good health. CDR3s include the opening cysteine and the closing phenylalanine or tryptophan. D genes are given only for firm matches. Clone size appears in some rows only: once, few, many, or a class for an expanded clone.

j_call	v_call	clone_size	d_call	cdr3_aa	cdr3_nt
TRBJ1-5	TRBV28	.	TRBD1	CAATPTGGRGSNQPQHF	TGTGCCGCCACCCCGACAGGGGGCCGAGGGAGCAATCAGCCCCAGCATTTT
TRBJ2-3	TRBV18	once	TRBD1	CASSLSTGGTDTQYF	TGTGCCAGCTCACTCTCTACAGGGGGAACAGATACGCAGTATTTT
TRBJ2-3	TRBV9	once	.	CASNSPQFTQYF	TGTGCCAGCAATTCCCCTCAGTTCACGCAGTATTTT
TRBJ2-7	TRBV30	once	.	CAWSVDGFREQYF	TGTGCCTGGAGTGTGGACGGGTTCCGCGAGCAGTACTTC
TRBJ2-1	TRBV6-5	.	.	CASRRPESYNEQFF	TGTGCCAGCAGGCGCCCCGAGTCCTACAATGAGCAGTTCTTC
TRBJ2-7	TRBV4-1	.	.	CASSQGDGGSYEQYF	TGCGCCAGCAGCCAAGGCGATGGGGGCTCCTACGAGCAGTACTTC
TRBJ1-2	TRBV6-1	.	.	CASSEDGPYGYTF	TGTGCCAGCAGTGAAGATGGGCCATATGGCTACACCTTC
TRBJ1-2	TRBV27	.	.	CASSSSVTGQAVYGYTF	.
TRBJ2-7	TRBV2	once	.	CASSGVYPGLPYEQYF	TGTGCCAGCAGTGGGGTCTACCCGGGGCTCCCCTACGAGCAGTACTTC
TRBJ1-1	TRBV2	.	.	CASSVGGAGGTEAFF	TGTGCCAGCAGTGTCGGGGGGGCTGGGGGCACTGAAGCTTTCTTT
TRBJ2-1	TRBV6-4	.	.	CASSEAGDNEQFF	TGTGCCAGCAGTGAGGCAGGGGACAATGAGCAGTTCTTC
TRBJ1-2	TRBV5-1	.	.	CASSLEGGYGYTF	TGCGCCAGCAGCTTAGAGGGAGGCTATGGCTACACCTTC
TRBJ1-2	TRBV6-6	.	.	CASSLREGLANYGYTF	TGTGCCAGCAGCCTTAGAGAGGGCCTTGCTAACTATGGCTACACCTTC
TRBJ1-5	TRBV7-2	.	.	CASSLVGDSNQPQHF	TGTGCCAGCAGCTTAGTGGGGGATAGCAATCAGCCCCAGCATTTT
TRBJ2-1	TRBV18	.	.	CASSPKKDNEQFF	TGTGCCAGCTCACCAAAGAAAGACAATGAGCAGTTCTTC
TRBJ2-7	TRBV18	.	.	CASSPTAQASYEQYF	TGTGCCAGCTCACCTACCGCACAGGCGTCCTACGAGCAGTACTTC
TRBJ1-2	TRBV2	.	TRBD1	CATRQGAEGYTF	TGTGCCACAAGACAGGGGGCAGAGGGCTACACCTTC
TRBJ1-1	TRBV5-1	.	.	CASSPRGLGVVTEAFF	TGCGCCAGCAGCCCCAGAGGTCTGGGAGTGGTGACTGAAGCTTTCTTT
TRBJ2-2	TRBV7-2	once	TRBD1	CASSFNGRGLGGELFF	TGTGCCAGCAGCTTCAACGGCAGGGGGCTAGGCGGGGAGCTGTTTTTT
TRBJ2-2	TRBV11-2	.	.	CASSFGEGTGELFF	TGTGCCAGCAGCTTTGGCGAGGGCACCGGGGAGCTGTTTTTT
TRBJ1-6	TRBV2	.	.	CASNRQAAEPLHF	TGTGCCAGCAATCGACAGGCCGCAGAACCCCTCCACTTT
TRBJ2-4	TRBV7-9	.	TRBD1	CASSLTPGQGQDIQYF	TGTGCCAGCAGCCTAACCCCGGGACAGGGACAGGACATTCAGTACTTC
TRBJ2-7	TRBV15	.	.	CATSRDSSYEQYF	TGTGCCACCAGCAGAGACAGTAGCTACGAGCAGTACTTC
TRBJ1-2	TRBV6-5	.	.	CASSFSGPYYGYTF	TGTGCCAGCAGTTTTTCAGGCCCTTACTATGGCTACACCTTC
TRBJ1-6	TRBV6-5	.	TRBD1	CASKDRGDSPLHF	TGTGCCAGCAAAGACAGGGGGGATTCACCCCTCCACTTT
TRBJ1-2	TRBV2	.	.	CASRDSGGYGYTF	TGTGCCAGCAGGGACAGCGGGGGGTATGGCTACACCTTC
TRBJ1-4	TRBV2	.	.	CASSGWGLTNEKLFF	TGTGCCAGCAGTGGTTGGGGGTTGACTAATGAAAAACTGTTTTTT
TRBJ2-1	TRBV10-1	.	TRBD2	CASSDLLAETHEQFF	TGCGCCAGCAGTGACCTACTAGCGGAGACCCATGAGCAGTTCTTC
TRBJ2-4	TRBV10-2	.	.	CASSADRRGLAKNIQYF	TGCGCCAGCAGTGCTGACAGGCGAGGATTAGCCAAAAACATTCAGTACTTC
TRBJ1-4	TRBV2	.	.	CASRRTVEKLFF	TGTGCCAGCAGGAGGACAGTTGAAAAACTGTTTTTT
TRBJ1-6	TRBV7-2	.	.	CASSLGDRIGSPLHF	TGTGCCAGCAGCTTGGGAGACAGGATTGGTTCACCCCTCCACTTT
TRBJ2-7	TRBV5-6	.	TRBD2	CASSLRTSGSINEQYF	TGTGCCAGCAGCCTGCGGACTAGCGGGAGTATAAACGAGCAGTACTTC
TRBJ2-3	TRBV5-4	.	.	CASSERTTLDTQYF	TGTGCCAGCAGCGAGAGAACCACACTAGATACGCAGTATTTT
TRBJ1-1	TRBV27	.	TRBD1	CASSRQGSGVNTEAFF	TGTGCCAGCAGCCGACAGGGTTCTGGGGTGAACACTGAAGCTTTCTTT
TRBJ2-7	TRBV10-3	.	TRBD1	CAISERDRVYEQYF	TGTGCCATCAGTGAGAGGGACAGGGTCTACGAGCAGTACTTC
TRBJ1-2	TRBV5-1	once	.	CASSLAPGSLNYGYTF	TGCGCCAGCAGCTTGGCCCCAGGGTCCCTTAACTATGGCTACACCTTC
TRBJ2-7	TRBV27	once	.	CASSLTITGTYEQYF	TGTGCCAGCAGTTTAACCATAACAGGAACCTACGAGCAGTACTTC
TRBJ2-2	TRBV6-1	.	.	CASMAGTNTGELFF	TGTGCCAGCATGGCAGGAACGAACACCGGGGAGCTGTTTTTT
TRBJ2-5	TRBV7-9	.	.	CASSLSQWETQYF	TGTGCCAGCAGCTTAAGCCAGTGGGAGACCCAGTACTTC
TRBJ1-2	TRBV19	.	TRBD1	CASSMRTGGYGYTF	TGTGCCAGTAGTATGAGGACAGGGGGCTATGGCTACACCTTC
TRBJ2-1	TRBV2	.	TRBD1	CATPSGVFPGQGPNEQFF	TGTGCCACCCCGTCTGGGGTCTTTCCGGGACAGGGCCCCAATGAGCAGTTCTTC
TRBJ2-2	TRBV2	.	TRBD1	CASSDPFRQGAGGELFF	TGTGCCAGCAGTGATCCCTTCCGACAGGGGGCGGGCGGGGAGCTGTTTTTT
TRBJ2-2	TRBV4-3	.	TRBD2	CASSQVAGGRTGELFF	TGCGCCAGCAGCCAAGTAGCGGGAGGTCGCACCGGGGAGCTGTTTTTT
TRBJ2-7	TRBV27	.	.	CASSLPGRATYEQYF	TGTGCCAGCAGCCTCCCGGGCAGGGCAACCTACGAGCAGTACTTC